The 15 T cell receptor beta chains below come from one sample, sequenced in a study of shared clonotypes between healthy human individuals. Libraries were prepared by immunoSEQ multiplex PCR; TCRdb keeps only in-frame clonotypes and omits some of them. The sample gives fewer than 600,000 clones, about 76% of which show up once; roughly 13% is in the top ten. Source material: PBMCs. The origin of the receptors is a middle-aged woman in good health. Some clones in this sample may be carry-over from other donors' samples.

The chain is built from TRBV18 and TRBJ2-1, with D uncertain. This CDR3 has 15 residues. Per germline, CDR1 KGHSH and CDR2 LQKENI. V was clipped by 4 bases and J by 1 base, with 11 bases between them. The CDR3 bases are TGTGCCAGCTCACTCCGAACCGGGTCCTACAATGAGCAGTTCTTC. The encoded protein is CASSLRTGSYNEQFF.

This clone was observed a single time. The CDR3 loop is CASSFRSTVFGEQYF. Here the CDR3 DNA reads TGTGCCAGTAGTTTTCGGAGCACGGTGTTCGGAGAGCAGTACTTC. The rearrangement uses TRBV19 and TRBJ2-7; D is unresolved. V dropped 5 bases and J dropped 7 bases, with 21 bases sitting between them. This CDR3 spans 15 amino acids. Germline CDR1 and CDR2: LNHDA and SQIVND (reference sequence).

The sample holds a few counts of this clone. The CDR3 protein is CASSLITDTQYF. As DNA, the CDR3 is TGTGCCAGCAGCTTAATCACAGATACGCAGTATTTT. The gene calls are TRBV7-2 and TRBJ2-3; D gene uncertain. Germline values: CDR1 SGHTA, CDR2 FQGNSA. Trimming cost V 2 bases and J 2 bases, with 2 bases left between them. CDR3 length: 12 amino acids.

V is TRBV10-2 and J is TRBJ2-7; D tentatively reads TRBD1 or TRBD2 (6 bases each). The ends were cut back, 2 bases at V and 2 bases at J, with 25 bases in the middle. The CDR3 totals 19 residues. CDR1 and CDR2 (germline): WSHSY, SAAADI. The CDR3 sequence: CASSETPWRGIRRAYEQYF. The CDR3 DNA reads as TGCGCCAGCAGTGAGACCCCTTGGAGGGGGATACGGCGCGCCTACGAGCAGTACTTC.

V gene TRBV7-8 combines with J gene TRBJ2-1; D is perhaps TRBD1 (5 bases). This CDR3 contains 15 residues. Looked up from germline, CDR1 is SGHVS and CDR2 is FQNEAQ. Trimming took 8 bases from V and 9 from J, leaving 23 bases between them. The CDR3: CASGPPWGSPVEQFF. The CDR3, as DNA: TGTGCCAGCGGTCCTCCTTGGGGCTCTCCGGTTGAGCAGTTCTTC.

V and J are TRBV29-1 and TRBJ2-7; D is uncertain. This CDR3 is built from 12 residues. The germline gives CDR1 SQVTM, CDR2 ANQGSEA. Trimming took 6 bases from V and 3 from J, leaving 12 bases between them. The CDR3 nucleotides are TGCAGCGTCGGCAGTGCCAACTACGAGCAGTACTTC. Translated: CSVGSANYEQYF.

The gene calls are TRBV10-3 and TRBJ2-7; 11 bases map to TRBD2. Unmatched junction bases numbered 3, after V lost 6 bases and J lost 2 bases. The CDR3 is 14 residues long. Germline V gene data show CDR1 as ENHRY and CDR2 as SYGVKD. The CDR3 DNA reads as TGTGCCATCAGCGGACTAGCGGGCACCTACGAGCAGTACTTC. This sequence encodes CAISGLAGTYEQYF.

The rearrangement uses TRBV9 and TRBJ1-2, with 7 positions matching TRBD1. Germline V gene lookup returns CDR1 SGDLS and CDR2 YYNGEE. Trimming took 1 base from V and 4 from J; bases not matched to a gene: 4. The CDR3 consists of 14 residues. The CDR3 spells CASSVYTGAYGYTF. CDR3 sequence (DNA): TGTGCCAGCAGCGTATATACAGGGGCCTATGGCTACACCTTC.

CDR3 DNA sequence: TGCGCCAGCAGCTTGGGCGGAAACTCCTACGAGCAGTACTTC. Its protein product is CASSLGGNSYEQYF. The rearrangement links TRBV5-1 to TRBJ2-7; D unresolved. V was trimmed by 0 bases and J by 0 bases, leaving 7 bases between them. The CDR3 is 14 amino acids. The germline V gene encodes CDR1 SGHRS and CDR2 YFSETQ. The variable domain in full, completed from reference TRBV5-1 and TRBJ2-7, reads KAGVTQTPRYLIKTRGQQVTLSCSPISGHRSVSWYQQTPGQGLQFLFEYFSETQRNKGNFPGRFSGRQFSNSRSEMNVSTLELGDSALYLCASSLGGNSYEQYFGPGTRLTVT.

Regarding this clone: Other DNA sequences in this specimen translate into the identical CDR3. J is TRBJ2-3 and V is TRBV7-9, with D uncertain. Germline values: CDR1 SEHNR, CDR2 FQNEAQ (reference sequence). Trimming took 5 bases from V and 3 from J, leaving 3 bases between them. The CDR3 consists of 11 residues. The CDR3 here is CASSRTDTQYF. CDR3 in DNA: TGTGCCAGCAGCCGAACAGATACGCAGTATTTT.

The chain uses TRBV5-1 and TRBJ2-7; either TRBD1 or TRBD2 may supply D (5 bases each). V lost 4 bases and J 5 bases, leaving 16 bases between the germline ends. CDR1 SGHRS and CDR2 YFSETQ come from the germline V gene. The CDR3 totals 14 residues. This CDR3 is CASSTGRLMDEQYF. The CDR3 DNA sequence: TGCGCCAGCAGCACGGGACGGTTGATGGACGAGCAGTACTTC.

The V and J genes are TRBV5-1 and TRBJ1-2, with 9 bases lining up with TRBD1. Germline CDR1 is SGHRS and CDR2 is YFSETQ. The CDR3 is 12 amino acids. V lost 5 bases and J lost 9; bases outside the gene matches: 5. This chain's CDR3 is CASRLQGASYTF. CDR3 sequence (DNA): TGCGCCAGCAGGTTACAGGGGGCTAGCTACACCTTC.

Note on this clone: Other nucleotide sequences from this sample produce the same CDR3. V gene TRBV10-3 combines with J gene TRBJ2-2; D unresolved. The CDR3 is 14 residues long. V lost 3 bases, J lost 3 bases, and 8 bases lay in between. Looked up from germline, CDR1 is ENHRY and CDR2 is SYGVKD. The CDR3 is CAISESPDTGELFF. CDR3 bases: TGTGCCATCAGTGAAAGCCCAGACACCGGGGAGCTGTTTTTT.

The CDR3 DNA reads as TGTGCCAGCAGTGACCCGACTAGGTCTTACGAGCAGTACTTC. It encodes CASSDPTRSYEQYF. This chain uses TRBV6-6 with TRBJ2-7, with D possibly matching TRBD2 (6 bases). The germline CDR1 and CDR2 sequences are MNHNY and SVGAGI (reference sequence). With 5 bases removed from V and 4 bases from J, the gap between germline ends came to 15 bases. This CDR3 has 14 amino acids.

The CDR3 DNA reads TGTGCCAGCAGTGAATTCGAGGGGCATAGCACTGAAGCTTTCTTT. This codes for CASSEFEGHSTEAFF. V is TRBV2 and J is TRBJ1-1, with TRBD1 as a possible D gene (5 bases). CDR3 length: 15 amino acids. The germline gives CDR1 SNHLY, CDR2 FYNNEI. V was shortened by 2 bases and J by 4 bases, with 14 bases between the two germline ends.